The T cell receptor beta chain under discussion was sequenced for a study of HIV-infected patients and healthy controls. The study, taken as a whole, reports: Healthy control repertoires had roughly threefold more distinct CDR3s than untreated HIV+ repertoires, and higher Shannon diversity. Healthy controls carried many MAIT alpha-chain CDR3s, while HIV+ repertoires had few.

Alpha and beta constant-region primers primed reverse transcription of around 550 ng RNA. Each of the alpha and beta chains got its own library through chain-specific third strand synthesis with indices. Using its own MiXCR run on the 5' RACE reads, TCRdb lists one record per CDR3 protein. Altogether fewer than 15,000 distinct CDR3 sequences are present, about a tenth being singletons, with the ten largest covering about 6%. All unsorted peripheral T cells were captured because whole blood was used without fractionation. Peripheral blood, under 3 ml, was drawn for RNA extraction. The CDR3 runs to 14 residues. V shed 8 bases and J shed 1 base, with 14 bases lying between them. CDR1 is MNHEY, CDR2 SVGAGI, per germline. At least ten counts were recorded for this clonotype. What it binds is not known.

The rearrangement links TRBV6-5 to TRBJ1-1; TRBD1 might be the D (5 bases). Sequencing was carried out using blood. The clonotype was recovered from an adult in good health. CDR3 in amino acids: CASRTRGGNTEAFF. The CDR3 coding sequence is TGTGCCAGCCGAACGCGGGGGGGGAACACTGAAGCTTTCTTT.